What follows are 21 T cell receptor beta chains derived from one specimen sequenced in a study of shared clonotypes between healthy human individuals. Using immunoSEQ multiplex PCR, the repertoire was profiled, and TCRdb retains in-frame clones only, with some absent. The sample holds 550,000 to 600,000 clones, just over 75% seen once. The specimen sequenced was PBMCs. The source is a woman aged 40 to 55 in good health. Some clones in this sample may be carry-over from other donors' samples.

As for this clone: It is likely a read error: a sequence one base away is far more abundant. This CDR3 reads CASSFWVNTEAFF. The CDR3, as DNA: TGTGCCAGCAGCTTTTGGGTGAACACTGAAGCTTTCTTT. The V gene is TRBV7-9, the J gene TRBJ1-1; D not certain. V gave up 3 bases and J gave up 0 bases, with 5 bases separating them. Germline V gene data show CDR1 as SEHNR and CDR2 as FQNEAQ (reference sequence). The CDR3 has 13 residues. The full variable domain, completed using reference TRBV7-9 and TRBJ1-1, is DTGVSQNPRHKITKRGQNVTFRCDPISEHNRLYWYRQTLGQGPEFLTYFQNEAQLEKSRLLSDRFSAERPKGSFSTLEIQRTEQGDSAMYLCASSFWVNTEAFFGQGTRLTVV.

V is TRBV4-1 and J is TRBJ1-4; 7 bases align to TRBD1. Trimming at V came to 0 bases and at J to 7 bases, leaving 8 bases not matched to a gene. Germline V gives CDR1 MGHRA, CDR2 YSYEKL. The CDR3 extends over 16 amino acids. The CDR3 DNA follows: TGCGCCAGCAGCCAAGACAGGGGGGGGCGAGGTGAAAAACTGTTTTTT. Translating it yields CASSQDRGGRGEKLFF.

This chain joins TRBV5-1 and TRBJ2-3; possibly TRBD2 for D (6 bases). V gave up 4 bases and J gave up 0 bases, with 12 bases separating them. This CDR3 is built from 15 residues. CDR1 SGHRS and CDR2 YFSETQ come from the germline V gene. CDR3 region: CASSNSGSSTDTQYF. In nucleotides, the CDR3 is TGCGCCAGCAGCAATAGCGGAAGTAGCACAGATACGCAGTATTTT.

This clone occurred once. This chain links TRBV6-6 with TRBJ2-7, with 9 bases lining up with TRBD2. V lost 0 bases, J lost 4 bases, and 1 base stayed unmatched. CDR1 is MNHNY, CDR2 SVGAGI, per germline (reference sequence). The CDR3 length is 14 residues. Here the CDR3 DNA reads TGTGCCAGCAGTTACTCCGCGGGAGGGTACGAGCAGTACTTC. This gives the protein CASSYSAGGYEQYF.

The chain links TRBV7-9 to TRBJ2-5; D might be TRBD2 (6 bases). Germline CDR1 is SEHNR and CDR2 is FQNEAQ (reference sequence). This CDR3 has 14 amino acids. Deletions cut 0 bases from V and 4 bases from J, with 9 bases between. Here the CDR3 reads CASSLAVGGETQYF. The CDR3 nucleotides are TGTGCCAGCAGCTTAGCGGTGGGAGGAGAGACCCAGTACTTC.

With respect to this clone: The same CDR3 is also encoded by other DNA sequences in this sample. The rearrangement joins TRBV30 to TRBJ2-1; D gene uncertain. The germline V gene encodes CDR1 GTSNPN and CDR2 SVGIG (reference sequence). This CDR3 region has 16 residues. V shed 0 bases and J shed 7 bases, with 19 bases lying between them. In nucleotides, the CDR3 is TGTGCCTGGAGTGTACTCGGTCTGGGAAACCAAAATGAGCAGTTCTTC. Translation gives CAWSVLGLGNQNEQFF.

The rearrangement joins TRBV25-1 to TRBJ1-4; TRBD1 matches at 7 bases. V gave up 7 bases and J gave up 7 bases; unmatched junction bases: 3. This CDR3 has 12 residues. The V gene's germline CDR1 is MGHDK and CDR2 SYGVNS. CDR3 amino acids: CASKGAVEKLFF. DNA of the CDR3: TGTGCCAGCAAGGGGGCAGTTGAAAAACTGTTTTTT. Together with reference TRBV25-1 and TRBJ1-4, the CDR3 gives the full variable domain: EADIYQTPRYLVIGTGKKITLECSQTMGHDKMYWYQQDPGMELHLIHYSYGVNSTEKGDLSSESTVSRIRTEHFPLTLESARPSHTSQYLCASKGAVEKLFFGSGTQLSVL.

This clone was counted a few times. The V and J genes are TRBV25-1 and TRBJ2-7; D is possibly TRBD2 (5 bases). This CDR3 contains 13 residues. Trimming left V 3 bases short and J 6 bases short, with 12 bases between. Per germline, CDR1 MGHDK and CDR2 SYGVNS. CDR3 in DNA: TGTGCCAGCAGTGATTGGGAGCTAGCCGAGCAGTACTTC. This sequence encodes CASSDWELAEQYF.

The chain carries TRBV10-3 and TRBJ2-3, with 10 bases identical to TRBD2. This CDR3 has 19 amino acids. CDR1 ENHRY and CDR2 SYGVKD come from the germline V gene. V shed 3 bases and J 0 bases; nucleotides not matched to a gene: 12. Written as DNA, the CDR3 is TGTGCCATCAGTGACGGACTCCCCATGACTAGCGGGAGCACAGATACGCAGTATTTT. It yields the protein CAISDGLPMTSGSTDTQYF.

The rearrangement links TRBV19 to TRBJ2-2; 10 bases match TRBD1. The CDR3 contains 14 residues. Germline values: CDR1 LNHDA, CDR2 SQIVND (reference sequence). The V gene end was trimmed by 6 bases and the J gene end by 6 bases; junction bases not matched to a gene: 4. In DNA form, the CDR3 reads TGTGCCAGTAGACGGACAGGGGGATCCGGGGAGCTGTTTTTT. Its translation is CASRRTGGSGELFF.

This rearrangement joins TRBV9 to TRBJ1-1; D perhaps matches TRBD1 (6 bases). CDR3 length equals 14 residues. Looked up from germline, CDR1 is SGDLS and CDR2 is YYNGEE. V lost 5 bases, J lost 1 base, and 12 bases lay in between. The CDR3 loop reads CASSEDRTNTEAFF. In DNA form, the CDR3 reads TGTGCCAGCAGTGAGGACAGAACGAACACTGAAGCTTTCTTT.

This clone showed up just once. This rearrangement joins TRBV7-9 to TRBJ1-1, with D perhaps matching TRBD1 (5 bases). The CDR3 consists of 12 residues. Germline-derived CDR1 and CDR2 are SEHNR and FQNEAQ (reference sequence). Trimming took 1 base from V and 7 from J, leaving 7 bases between them. CDR3: CASSLGGNEAFF. The CDR3 DNA follows: TGTGCCAGCAGCTTAGGGGGGAATGAAGCTTTCTTT.

The chain recombines TRBV27 with TRBJ2-7; 9 bases line up with TRBD1. The V segment lost 3 bases and the J segment 4 bases; nucleotides outside the gene matches: 19. The germline V gene has CDR1 MNHEY and CDR2 SMNVEV (reference sequence). There are 19 residues in the CDR3. Here the CDR3 DNA reads TGTGCCAGCAGTTTTTTACCGGGACAGGGATGGCCTACCCATTACGAGCAGTACTTC. This sequence encodes CASSFLPGQGWPTHYEQYF.

The chain combines TRBV18 with TRBJ2-4; TRBD1 matches 9 bases. V was pared by 5 bases and J by 6 bases, with 8 bases of the junction left unmatched. Germline CDR1 reads KGHSH; CDR2 reads LQKENI. This CDR3 spans 15 amino acids. The CDR3 DNA reads as TGTGCCAGCTCAGCCTCCGGGACAGGGTTAAACATTCAGTACTTC. It translates to CASSASGTGLNIQYF.

This chain uses TRBV5-1 with TRBJ2-7; 7 positions agree with TRBD2. This CDR3 spans 14 amino acids. After removal of 4 bases from V and 4 bases from J, the junction contained 8 bases not matched to a gene. Germline lookup yields CDR1 SGHRS and CDR2 YFSETQ. The CDR3 loop is CASSGNGRQYEQYF. The CDR3 DNA reads TGCGCCAGCAGCGGAAACGGGAGGCAGTACGAGCAGTACTTC.

The chain couples TRBV5-1 to TRBJ1-2; D call uncertain. CDR3 size: 14 residues. Trimming stripped 0 bases from V and 0 bases from J, with 6 bases between. Per germline, CDR1 SGHRS and CDR2 YFSETQ. The chain's CDR3 is CASSLDGPNYGYTF. In DNA, the CDR3 is TGCGCCAGCAGCTTGGACGGCCCTAACTATGGCTACACCTTC.

The chain combines TRBV28 with TRBJ2-2; TRBD2 agrees at 13 bases. Germline V CDR1 and CDR2: MDHEN, SYDVKM. This CDR3 region has 18 residues. Unmatched junction bases numbered 10, after V lost 6 bases and J lost 3 bases. The CDR3 nucleotides read TGTGCCAGCAGGGGACTAGCGGGAAAGTTTAGAGACACCGGGGAGCTGTTTTTT. Translated: CASRGLAGKFRDTGELFF.

The chain has TRBV5-1 and TRBJ2-7, with TRBD1 identical over 10 bases. Germline V gene sequence: CDR1 SGHRS, CDR2 YFSETQ. The CDR3 has 14 amino acids. The trim removed 4 bases at V and 6 bases at J, leaving 7 bases unmatched. CDR3 in amino acids: CASSAPTGGVEQYF. The CDR3 DNA is TGCGCCAGCAGCGCACCGACAGGGGGCGTCGAGCAGTACTTC.

The V gene is TRBV11-1, the J gene TRBJ2-7, with 7 bases fitting TRBD1. This CDR3 is 14 amino acids long. Germline assignment: CDR1 SGHAT and CDR2 FQDESV (reference sequence). The junction had 7 bases not matched to a gene; V was cut back by 6 bases and J by 2 bases. The CDR3 protein is CASRSGTEPYEQYF. In nucleotides, the CDR3 is TGTGCCAGCAGGTCCGGGACAGAACCCTACGAGCAGTACTTC.

Concerning this clone itself: Other DNA sequences in the same sample also yield this CDR3. CDR3 sequence reads: CASSIGGSGNTIYF. Written as DNA, the CDR3 is TGTGCCAGTAGTATTGGAGGCTCTGGAAACACCATATATTTT. J is TRBJ1-3 and V is TRBV19; D uncertain. Germline assignment: CDR1 LNHDA and CDR2 SQIVND (reference sequence). Deletions cut 3 bases from V and 0 bases from J, with 6 bases between. This CDR3 has 14 amino acids. The full variable domain, completed using reference TRBV19 and TRBJ1-3, is DGGITQSPKYLFRKEGQNVTLSCEQNLNHDAMYWYRQDPGQGLRLIYYSQIVNDFQKGDIAEGYSVSREKKESFPLTVTSAQKNPTAFYLCASSIGGSGNTIYFGEGSWLTVV.

The table lists this clone with a count of one. This chain connects TRBV11-3 to TRBJ1-1; 8 positions match TRBD1. Germline loops: CDR1 SGHNT, CDR2 YENEEA. The CDR3 has 15 amino acids. J was trimmed by 5 bases and V by 4 bases; bases with no gene match: 9. CDR3 protein: CASSSGTGGRTEAFF. In DNA form, the CDR3 reads TGTGCCAGCAGCTCGGGCACAGGGGGAAGGACTGAAGCTTTCTTT. The variable domain in full, with the rest retrieved from reference TRBV11-3 and TRBJ1-1, is EAGVVQSPRYKIIEKKQPVAFWCNPISGHNTLYWYLQNLGQGPELLIRYENEEAVDDSQLPKDRFSAERLKGVDSTLKIQPAELGDSAVYLCASSSGTGGRTEAFFGQGTRLTVV.